The sequence of this T cell receptor (beta chain) was determined in a study of T-cell reconstitution after alpha-beta-depleted transplantation in children. Study results and limitations: The authors attributed T-cell counts and diversity one year after transplant mostly to newly produced T cells. After transplant, high TCRbeta diversity at day 60 in some patients arose from surviving recipient T cells and thymic progenitors.

This clonotype was seen at least ten times. Its target is unknown. Preparing the TCRbeta library involved the use of unique molecular identifiers. MiXCR was run by TCRdb on the PCR reads, yielding one entry per CDR3 protein. This table has about 210,000 distinct CDR3 sequences, under 20% appearing once. Germline V lookup: CDR1 LGHDT, CDR2 YNNKEL (reference sequence). V was cut by 0 bases and J by 2 bases, with 0 bases left in between. This CDR3 spans 12 amino acids. The clonotype comes from a male patient between 2 and 15 years old who had a stem cell transplant for acute lymphoblastic leukemia, so the T cells may come from the graft donor. The specimen was PBMCs, mostly from graft donor cells, collected 360 days after TCRalphabeta/CD19-depleted stem cell transplant. The chain recombines TRBV3-1 with TRBJ2-3; D is unresolved. The CDR3: CASSQDTDTQYF. As DNA, the CDR3 is TGTGCCAGCAGCCAAGACACAGATACGCAGTATTTT.